The 29 T cell receptor beta chains below come from one sample, sequenced in a study of CD8 T cells in ankylosing spondylitis. Study results and caveats: What appeared characteristic of ankylosing spondylitis blood was a TCR beta motif of several highly homologous variants.

These receptors' targets are unknown. TCRdb re-derived calls from the 5' RACE reads in MiXCR, one entry per CDR3 protein. The sample includes hundreds of thousands of distinct CDR3 sequences, more than 25% of them seen just once. Sequencing used blood, either unsorted or a sorted T cell fraction (not recorded which). The receptors come from a male donor with ankylosing spondylitis.

The sample holds a few counts of this clonotype. This sequence joins TRBV3-1 and TRBJ1-5; TRBD1 is a possible D gene (5 bases). V lost 4 bases to trimming and J lost 4 bases, with 14 bases between them. This CDR3 region has 15 residues. Per germline, CDR1 LGHDT and CDR2 YNNKEL (reference sequence). CDR3 residues: CASSLLGGANQPQHF. As DNA, the CDR3 is TGTGCCAGCAGCCTCCTGGGAGGGGCGAATCAGCCCCAGCATTTT. Looking up the rest from reference TRBV3-1 and TRBJ1-5 gives the full variable domain: DTAVSQTPKYLVTQMGNDKSIKCEQNLGHDTMYWYKQDSKKFLKIMFSYNNKELIINETVPNRFSPKSPDKAHLNLHINSLELGDSAVYFCASSLLGGANQPQHFGDGTRLSIL.

This clonotype was detected only a few times. The chain carries TRBV6-2 or TRBV6-3 and TRBJ2-7; 12 bases fit TRBD2. J lost 1 base, V lost 0 bases, and 4 bases had no gene match. CDR3 length: 17 amino acids. CDR1 is MNHEY, CDR2 SVGEGT, per germline. CDR3: CASSYSLAGGLSYEQYF. CDR3 DNA: TGTGCCAGCAGTTACTCGCTAGCGGGAGGGTTATCCTACGAGCAGTACTTC.

This clonotype was detected a few times. V usage is TRBV4-1 and J usage is TRBJ1-1; D is uncertain. Trimming cost V 1 base and J 1 base, with 10 bases left between them. Germline CDR1 MGHRA, CDR2 YSYEKL. This CDR3 is built from 15 residues. The CDR3 DNA reads TGCGCCAGCAGCCAAGTAAGAGCCGAGAACACTGAAGCTTTCTTT. The encoded protein is CASSQVRAENTEAFF.

The chain has TRBV6-1 and TRBJ2-1, with TRBD2 as a possible D gene (5 bases). The length of the CDR3 is 15 residues. V was trimmed by 6 bases and J by 5 bases, leaving 17 bases between them. Germline values: CDR1 MNHNS, CDR2 SASEGT. The CDR3 sequence: CASRVLGSQDNEQFF. DNA of the CDR3: TGTGCCAGCAGGGTTTTGGGGAGTCAAGACAATGAGCAGTTCTTC.

The chain links TRBV28 to TRBJ2-1; D is possibly TRBD2 (5 bases). Per the germline V gene, CDR1 is MDHEN and CDR2 is SYDVKM. This CDR3 comprises 11 residues. Trimming stripped 8 bases from V and 6 bases from J, with 8 bases between. This chain's CDR3 is CASEDFNEQFF. The CDR3 coding sequence is TGTGCCAGCGAGGACTTCAATGAGCAGTTCTTC. Full variable domain (outside the CDR3, taken from reference TRBV28 and TRBJ2-1): DVKVTQSSRYLVKRTGEKVFLECVQDMDHENMFWYRQDPGLGLRLIYFSYDVKMKEKGDIPEGYSVSREKKERFSLILESASTNQTSMYLCASEDFNEQFFGPGTRLTVL.

This clonotype was observed once. The V gene is TRBV20-1, the J gene TRBJ1-2; D not resolved. CDR3 size: 14 residues. CDR1 is DFQATT and CDR2 is SNEGSKA in the germline V gene (reference sequence). V lost 3 bases and J lost 0, with 11 bases in between. In DNA form, the CDR3 reads TGCAGTGCTAGCCCCATAGGCGCTAACTATGGCTACACCTTC. It codes for CSASPIGANYGYTF.

This clonotype has just a few counts. The V call is TRBV7-9, the J call TRBJ2-1; 9 bases agree with TRBD2. In germline, CDR1 is SEHNR, CDR2 FQNEAQ (reference sequence). The CDR3 loop spans 16 amino acids. V lost 5 bases, J lost 0 bases, and 5 bases stayed unmatched. The CDR3 here is CASSPTSGSSYNEQFF. CDR3 DNA: TGTGCCAGCAGCCCGACTAGCGGAAGCTCCTACAATGAGCAGTTCTTC.

This clonotype turned up a few times. V is TRBV19 and J is TRBJ2-1; 12 bases agree with TRBD2. The CDR3 sequence is 16 residues long. The germline CDR1 and CDR2 sequences are LNHDA and SQIVND (reference sequence). The V segment lost 5 bases and the J segment 7 bases; nucleotides outside the gene matches: 9. CDR3 protein: CASSPQPGLAGNEQFF. The CDR3 DNA is TGTGCCAGTAGTCCTCAACCGGGACTAGCGGGTAATGAGCAGTTCTTC.

The chain carries TRBV20-1 and TRBJ1-1; 7 nucleotides line up with TRBD1. The CDR3 consists of 14 residues. Germline CDR1 is DFQATT and CDR2 is SNEGSKA (reference sequence). Trimming took 5 bases from V and 6 from J; bases not matched to a gene: 12. The CDR3 is CSAPLTGRLAEAFF. CDR3 DNA sequence: TGCAGTGCTCCCCTGACAGGGAGGTTGGCTGAAGCTTTCTTT.

The chain uses TRBV6-1 and TRBJ2-1; 7 positions agree with TRBD2. The CDR3 has 16 residues. With 6 bases clipped from V and 5 bases from J, the junction kept 13 bases outside the gene matches. Germline V gene data show CDR1 as MNHNS and CDR2 as SASEGT. The CDR3 reads CASRSPGGRIHNEQFF. CDR3 sequence (DNA): TGTGCCAGCAGGTCCCCCGGGGGGAGAATCCACAATGAGCAGTTCTTC.

The rearrangement uses TRBV3-1 and TRBJ1-3; D not resolved. Trimming removed 1 base from V and 0 bases from J, with 7 bases in between. CDR3 length equals 15 residues. CDR1 is LGHDT and CDR2 is YNNKEL in the germline V gene (reference sequence). The CDR3 DNA sequence: TGTGCCAGCAGCCAAGGACACATCTCTGGAAACACCATATATTTT. Its translation is CASSQGHISGNTIYF.

The chain uses TRBV5-5 and TRBJ1-2, with D perhaps TRBD1 (6 bases). With 3 bases removed from V and 4 bases from J, the gap between germline ends came to 10 bases. The CDR3 has 13 amino acids. The germline CDR1 and CDR2 sequences are SGHKS and YYEKEE (reference sequence). CDR3 sequence: CASSSQGLYGYTF. CDR3 sequence (DNA): TGTGCCAGCAGCTCTCAGGGGCTCTATGGCTACACCTTC.

Only a few counts were recorded for this clonotype. This chain uses TRBV14 with TRBJ1-3; D is ambiguous. There are 15 residues in the CDR3. Germline values: CDR1 SGHDN, CDR2 FVKESK. Trimming left V 4 bases short and J 1 base short, with 11 bases between. The CDR3 spells CASSRAGISGNTIYF. DNA for the CDR3: TGTGCCAGCAGCCGAGCGGGAATTTCTGGAAACACCATATATTTT. The full variable domain, in which reference TRBV14 and TRBJ1-3 provide the parts outside the CDR3, is EAGVTQFPSHSVIEKGQTVTLRCDPISGHDNLYWYRRVMGKEIKFLLHFVKESKQDESGMPNNRFLAERTGGTYSTLKVQPAELEDSGVYFCASSRAGISGNTIYFGEGSWLTVV.

This clonotype was recorded a few times. The J gene is TRBJ1-5, the V gene TRBV15; no clear D. V was cut by 1 base and J by 2 bases, with 9 bases left in between. The CDR3 covers 15 residues. Germline CDR1 LNHNV, CDR2 YYDKDF (reference sequence). CDR3: CATSRGSSGNQPQHF. In DNA form, the CDR3 reads TGTGCCACCAGCAGAGGTTCGTCAGGCAATCAGCCCCAGCATTTT. Variable domain in full (rest from reference TRBV15 and TRBJ1-5): DAMVIQNPRYQVTQFGKPVTLSCSQTLNHNVMYWYQQKSSQAPKLLFHYYDKDFNNEADTPDNFQSRRPNTSFCFLDIRSPGLGDTAMYLCATSRGSSGNQPQHFGDGTRLSIL.

V gene TRBV27 combines with J gene TRBJ2-7; 7 bases agree with TRBD2. There are 17 residues in the CDR3. Germline CDR1 and CDR2: MNHEY and SMNVEV (reference sequence). V lost 1 base to trimming and J lost 0 bases; unmatched junction nucleotides: 9. CDR3 amino acids: CASSLLSSGSSSYEQYF. The CDR3 nucleotides read TGTGCCAGCAGTTTATTATCTAGCGGCTCCAGCTCCTACGAGCAGTACTTC.

The chain joins TRBV10-2 to TRBJ2-3; D perhaps matches TRBD2 (7 bases). CDR1 and CDR2 (germline): WSHSY, SAAADI. The length of the CDR3 is 16 residues. V was clipped by 0 bases and J by 4 bases, with 14 bases between them. In DNA, the CDR3 is TGCGCCAGCAGTGAGTCCTCCCAGGGGAGGGCAGATACGCAGTATTTT. Translation gives CASSESSQGRADTQYF.

As DNA, the CDR3 is TGCGCCAGCAGCTTGAGTCAAACCAACTATGGCTACACCTTC. Protein: CASSLSQTNYGYTF. The genes are TRBV5-1 and TRBJ1-2; D uncertain. This CDR3 spans 14 amino acids. Per germline, CDR1 SGHRS and CDR2 YFSETQ. Trimming pared 1 base from V and 2 bases from J, leaving 9 bases between.

This clonotype occurred a few times. The CDR3 region has the DNA TGTGCCAGCAGCTTAATGTTAGGGGAGCCCCAGCATTTT. This sequence encodes CASSLMLGEPQHF. This chain links TRBV7-2 with TRBJ1-5; D perhaps matches TRBD1 (5 bases). V lost 2 bases to trimming and J lost 8 bases, with 10 bases between them. Germline CDR1 and CDR2: SGHTA and FQGNSA. This CDR3 is 13 amino acids long.

The V and J genes are TRBV3-1 and TRBJ2-7, with TRBD1 identical over 7 bases. The CDR3 consists of 16 residues. From germline, CDR1 is LGHDT and CDR2 YNNKEL (reference sequence). The ends lost 3 bases at V and 4 bases at J; junction bases unmatched: 12. The CDR3 nucleotides read TGTGCCAGCAGCCAGGGCCCTGACAGGGTCGGATACGAGCAGTACGTC. This gives the protein CASSQGPDRVGYEQYV.

There are a few counts of this clonotype. The rearrangement joins TRBV7-6 to TRBJ1-2; D is unclear. The CDR3 has 15 amino acids. V was pared by 5 bases and J by 8 bases, with 21 bases between. CDR1 and CDR2 from the germline V gene are SGHVS and FNYEAQ. The DNA for the CDR3 is TGTGCCAGCAGCCCAACGTTAGCGGGAGAGGGAGGCTACACCTTC. Translated: CASSPTLAGEGGYTF.

There are many counts of this clonotype. The chain links TRBV27 to TRBJ2-5; 7 nucleotides match TRBD2. The trim removed 5 bases at V and 7 bases at J, leaving 7 bases unmatched. Germline CDR1 MNHEY, CDR2 SMNVEV (reference sequence). The CDR3 runs to 13 residues. Here the CDR3 DNA reads TGTGCCAGCAGTAAAGGACTAGTTGGGACCCAGTACTTC. Translation gives CASSKGLVGTQYF.

The chain joins TRBV7-8 to TRBJ2-7; 9 bases are shared with TRBD2. In germline, CDR1 is SGHVS, CDR2 FQNEAQ. Trimming cost V 6 bases and J 0 bases; bases outside gene matches: 6. The CDR3 totals 15 residues. This CDR3 reads CASSRLAVSSYEQYF. The CDR3 coding sequence is TGTGCCAGCAGTCGACTAGCGGTTAGCTCCTACGAGCAGTACTTC. The complete variable domain, with remaining parts taken from reference TRBV7-8 and TRBJ2-7, reads GAGVSQSPRYKVAKRGQDVALRCDPISGHVSLFWYQQALGQGPEFLTYFQNEAQLDKSGLPSDRFFAERPEGSVSTLKIQRTQQEDSAVYLCASSRLAVSSYEQYFGPGTRLTVT.

J is TRBJ1-2 and V is TRBV20-1, with a tentative D call TRBD1 (6 bases). Germline lookup yields CDR1 DFQATT and CDR2 SNEGSKA (reference sequence). The ends were cut back, 0 bases at V and 1 base at J, with 12 bases in the middle. CDR3 length: 15 amino acids. The CDR3 spells CSARDIGDINYGYTF. The CDR3 DNA follows: TGCAGTGCTAGAGATATAGGGGACATTAACTATGGCTACACCTTC.

The chain uses TRBV24-1 and TRBJ2-3; D gene ambiguous. Deletions cut 3 bases from V and 7 bases from J, with 13 bases between. The V gene's germline CDR1 is KGHDR and CDR2 SFDVKD. The CDR3 length is 14 residues. The CDR3 loop reads CATSDPTRTHTQYF. The DNA of the CDR3 is TGTGCCACCAGTGATCCCACTCGGACGCATACGCAGTATTTT.

The chain employs TRBV24-1 and TRBJ1-5; 8 bases are shared with TRBD1. The CDR3 is 14 residues long. Germline CDR1 KGHDR, CDR2 SFDVKD. After removal of 12 bases from V and 0 bases from J, the junction contained 6 bases not matched to a gene. In DNA, the CDR3 is TGTGCCTCAGGACAGGGAAATAGCAATCAGCCCCAGCATTTT. Amino acid sequence: CASGQGNSNQPQHF.

In this sample, this clonotype turned up a few times. The genes are TRBV11-2 and TRBJ1-1; 7 bases are shared with TRBD1. CDR3 length: 14 residues. V gave up 5 bases and J gave up 0 bases; unmatched junction bases: 3. Germline CDR1 and CDR2: SGHAT and FQNNGV. This CDR3 reads CASSRGTVNTEAFF. DNA of the CDR3: TGTGCCAGCAGCCGAGGGACAGTGAACACTGAAGCTTTCTTT.

The chain carries TRBV5-1 and TRBJ2-1; TRBD1 matches at 9 bases. The junction had 14 bases not matched to a gene; V was cut back by 9 bases and J by 10 bases. CDR3 length: 14 residues. Germline CDR1 is SGHRS and CDR2 is YFSETQ. The CDR3 loop reads CATSDGQGNEEQFF. CDR3 in DNA: TGCGCCACCTCGGATGGACAGGGGAATGAGGAGCAGTTCTTC.

V gene TRBV11-1 combines with J gene TRBJ1-5; 11 nucleotides match TRBD1. This CDR3 spans 18 amino acids. The germline V gene has CDR1 SGHAT and CDR2 FQDESV (reference sequence). The V segment lost 5 bases and the J segment 2 bases; nucleotides outside the gene matches: 11. This chain's CDR3 is CASSPWRGQGAGNQPQHF. The CDR3 DNA is TGTGCCAGCAGCCCTTGGCGCGGACAGGGGGCCGGCAATCAGCCCCAGCATTTT.

This clonotype was seen at least ten times. The genes are TRBV29-1 and TRBJ2-7, with D uncertain. The length of the CDR3 is 13 residues. The germline V gene has CDR1 SQVTM and CDR2 ANQGSEA. V was cut by 4 bases and J by 4 bases, with 14 bases left in between. The CDR3 DNA is TGCAGCGTTGGCACTACGGCCACTTACGAGCAGTACTTC. This translates into CSVGTTATYEQYF.